A selection of T cell receptor beta chains follows, all from one sample in a study of cytomegalovirus exposure and HLA in healthy donors. This table comes from immunoSEQ multiplex PCR, and its TCRdb copy is limited to in-frame clones, with some not included. This sample has 100,000 to 150,000 clones, with roughly 94% found just once. The sample consisted of PBMCs. These receptors all come from a woman aged 18-29 years in good health and CMV-seronegative. The CDR3 runs from the conserved cysteine through the conserved F or W. D genes are given only for firm matches. Some rows have no size entry. The others give once, few or many, or a class for an expanded clone.

v_gene: TRBV12-5; d_gene: -; len: 17; j_gene: TRBJ1-5; abundance: -; CDR3aa: CASGFSPGEGQGGPQHF; CDR3nt: TGTGCTAGTGGTTTTTCCCCAGGGGAGGGCCAAGGTGGGCCCCAGCATTTT
v_gene: TRBV19; d_gene: TRBD1; len: 19; j_gene: TRBJ1-5; abundance: -; CDR3aa: CASTLSPSKWDRENQPQHF; CDR3nt: TGTGCCAGTACCCTATCCCCTTCGAAATGGGACAGGGAAAATCAGCCCCAGCATTTT
v_gene: TRBV28; d_gene: TRBD2; len: 16; j_gene: TRBJ2-4; abundance: -; CDR3aa: CASSLLRAGGFSIQYF; CDR3nt: TGTGCCAGCAGTTTATTACGAGCGGGGGGTTTTAGCATTCAGTACTTC
v_gene: TRBV11-1; d_gene: -; len: 14; j_gene: TRBJ1-1; abundance: -; CDR3aa: CASSKQNPNTEAFF; CDR3nt: TGTGCCAGCAGCAAACAGAATCCAAACACTGAAGCTTTCTTT
v_gene: TRBV30; d_gene: -; len: 11; j_gene: TRBJ2-7; abundance: -; CDR3aa: CAWSERLGQYF; CDR3nt: TGTGCCTGGAGTGAGCGACTTGGGCAGTACTTC
v_gene: TRBV28; d_gene: -; len: 14; j_gene: TRBJ1-1; abundance: -; CDR3aa: CASSLREVGTEAFF; CDR3nt: TGTGCCAGCAGTTTAAGGGAGGTCGGCACTGAAGCTTTCTTT
v_gene: TRBV2; d_gene: TRBD2; len: 13; j_gene: TRBJ2-5; abundance: -; CDR3aa: CASFGAGEETQYF; CDR3nt: TGTGCCAGCTTCGGGGCGGGAGAAGAGACCCAGTACTTC
v_gene: TRBV7-2; d_gene: -; len: 12; j_gene: TRBJ1-2; abundance: -; CDR3aa: CASSLSSYGYTF; CDR3nt: TGTGCCAGCAGCTTATCTAGCTATGGCTACACCTTC
v_gene: TRBV5-6; d_gene: -; len: 13; j_gene: TRBJ2-1; abundance: -; CDR3aa: CASTLRELYEQFF; CDR3nt: TGTGCCAGCACGCTCCGGGAGCTCTATGAGCAGTTCTTC
v_gene: TRBV5-5; d_gene: -; len: 12; j_gene: TRBJ1-1; abundance: -; CDR3aa: CASSQDRVEAFF; CDR3nt: TGTGCCAGCAGCCAAGACCGGGTCGAAGCTTTCTTT
v_gene: TRBV5-4; d_gene: -; len: 15; j_gene: TRBJ1-1; abundance: -; CDR3aa: CASTKGRGVNTEAFF; CDR3nt: TGTGCCAGCACCAAGGGGAGGGGAGTGAACACTGAAGCTTTCTTT
v_gene: TRBV14; d_gene: -; len: 12; j_gene: TRBJ2-7; abundance: -; CDR3aa: CASSQGPLEQYF; CDR3nt: TGTGCCAGCAGCCAAGGTCCCCTCGAGCAGTACTTC
v_gene: TRBV19; d_gene: TRBD1; len: 16; j_gene: TRBJ1-5; abundance: -; CDR3aa: CASNTRPGTGGQPQHF; CDR3nt: TGTGCCAGTAACACCCGACCCGGGACAGGGGGTCAGCCCCAGCATTTT
v_gene: TRBV27; d_gene: TRBD2; len: 16; j_gene: TRBJ2-7; abundance: -; CDR3aa: CASSLLGPGGPREQYF; CDR3nt: TGTGCCAGCAGTTTATTGGGGCCGGGAGGGCCCCGAGAGCAGTACTTC
v_gene: TRBV28; d_gene: -; len: 11; j_gene: TRBJ2-7; abundance: -; CDR3aa: CASSSSYEQYF; CDR3nt: TGTGCCAGCAGTTCGTCCTACGAGCAGTACTTC
v_gene: TRBV7-3; d_gene: TRBD1; len: 16; j_gene: TRBJ2-7; abundance: -; CDR3aa: CASSLRQGPSSYEQYF; CDR3nt: TGTGCCAGCAGCTTACGACAGGGACCCTCTTCCTACGAGCAGTACTTC
v_gene: TRBV27; d_gene: -; len: 13; j_gene: TRBJ1-1; abundance: -; CDR3aa: CASSLISRAEAFF; CDR3nt: TGTGCCAGCAGTTTAATCTCGAGGGCTGAAGCTTTCTTT
v_gene: TRBV5-1; d_gene: -; len: 15; j_gene: TRBJ2-3; abundance: -; CDR3aa: CASSLGTGYTDTQYF; CDR3nt: TGCGCCAGCAGCTTGGGAACGGGATACACAGATACGCAGTATTTT
v_gene: TRBV5-5; d_gene: -; len: 11; j_gene: TRBJ2-5; abundance: -; CDR3aa: CASSLLGTQYF; CDR3nt: TGTGCCAGCAGCTTACTCGGGACCCAGTACTTC
v_gene: TRBV11-2; d_gene: -; len: 14; j_gene: TRBJ1-5; abundance: -; CDR3aa: CASSLGVGNQPQHF; CDR3nt: TGTGCCAGCAGCCTTGGTGTAGGCAATCAGCCCCAGCATTTT
v_gene: TRBV10-3; d_gene: -; len: 13; j_gene: TRBJ2-5; abundance: -; CDR3aa: CAISPPGRETQYF; CDR3nt: TGTGCCATCAGCCCTCCAGGGCGAGAGACCCAGTACTTC
v_gene: TRBV5-1; d_gene: -; len: 13; j_gene: TRBJ2-2; abundance: -; CDR3aa: CASSLADTGELFF; CDR3nt: TGCGCCAGCAGCTTGGCAGACACCGGGGAGCTGTTTTTT
v_gene: TRBV19; d_gene: TRBD1; len: 15; j_gene: TRBJ1-3; abundance: -; CDR3aa: CASREQGTSGNTIYF; CDR3nt: TGTGCCAGTAGGGAACAGGGGACATCTGGAAACACCATATATTTT
v_gene: TRBV18; d_gene: TRBD2; len: 14; j_gene: TRBJ2-7; abundance: -; CDR3aa: CASSPGTSGDEQYF; CDR3nt: TGTGCCAGCTCACCGGGGACTAGCGGGGACGAGCAGTACTTC
v_gene: TRBV9; d_gene: TRBD2; len: 16; j_gene: TRBJ2-3; abundance: -; CDR3aa: CASSAPTLAGGDTQYF; CDR3nt: TGTGCCAGCAGCGCCCCAACCCTAGCGGGGGGAGATACGCAGTATTTT
v_gene: TRBV9; d_gene: -; len: 15; j_gene: TRBJ1-6; abundance: -; CDR3aa: CASSVQGIVNSPLHF; CDR3nt: TGTGCCAGCAGCGTCCAGGGGATCGTAAATTCACCCCTCCACTTT
v_gene: TRBV18; d_gene: -; len: 16; j_gene: TRBJ2-4; abundance: -; CDR3aa: CASSPPNLDRQNIQYF; CDR3nt: TGTGCCAGCTCACCACCTAACCTGGACAGACAAAACATTCAGTACTTC
v_gene: TRBV30; d_gene: -; len: 14; j_gene: TRBJ1-1; abundance: once; CDR3aa: CAWRVWAGITEAFF; CDR3nt: TGTGCCTGGAGGGTATGGGCAGGGATTACTGAAGCTTTCTTT